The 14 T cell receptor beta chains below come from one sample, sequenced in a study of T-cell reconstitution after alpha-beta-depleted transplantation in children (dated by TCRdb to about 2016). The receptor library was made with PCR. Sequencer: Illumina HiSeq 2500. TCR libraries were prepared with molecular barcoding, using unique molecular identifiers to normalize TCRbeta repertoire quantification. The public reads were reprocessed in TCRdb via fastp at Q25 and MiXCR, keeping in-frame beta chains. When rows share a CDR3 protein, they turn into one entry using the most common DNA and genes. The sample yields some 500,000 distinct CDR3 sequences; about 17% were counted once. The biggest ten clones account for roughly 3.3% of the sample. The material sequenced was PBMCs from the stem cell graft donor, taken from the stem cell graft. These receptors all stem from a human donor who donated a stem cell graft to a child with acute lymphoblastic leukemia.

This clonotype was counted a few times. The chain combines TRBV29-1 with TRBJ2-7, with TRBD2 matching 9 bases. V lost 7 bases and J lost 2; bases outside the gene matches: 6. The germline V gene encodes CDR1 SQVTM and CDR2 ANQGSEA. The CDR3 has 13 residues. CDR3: CSAGGGATYEQYF. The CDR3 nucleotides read TGCAGCGCGGGCGGGGGGGCGACCTACGAGCAGTACTTC.

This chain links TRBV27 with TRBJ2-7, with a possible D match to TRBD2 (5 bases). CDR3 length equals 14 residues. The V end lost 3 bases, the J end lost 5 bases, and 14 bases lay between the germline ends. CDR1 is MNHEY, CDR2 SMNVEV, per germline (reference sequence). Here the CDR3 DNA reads TGTGCCAGCAGTTTCTCCGGACTCCCCCACGAGCAGTACTTC. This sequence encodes CASSFSGLPHEQYF.

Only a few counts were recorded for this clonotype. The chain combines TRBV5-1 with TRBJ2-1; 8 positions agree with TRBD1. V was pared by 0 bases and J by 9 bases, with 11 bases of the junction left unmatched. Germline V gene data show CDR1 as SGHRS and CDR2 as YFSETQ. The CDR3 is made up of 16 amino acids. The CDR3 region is CASSLGQAGGWGEQFF. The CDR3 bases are TGCGCCAGCAGCTTGGGCCAAGCAGGGGGCTGGGGTGAGCAGTTCTTC.

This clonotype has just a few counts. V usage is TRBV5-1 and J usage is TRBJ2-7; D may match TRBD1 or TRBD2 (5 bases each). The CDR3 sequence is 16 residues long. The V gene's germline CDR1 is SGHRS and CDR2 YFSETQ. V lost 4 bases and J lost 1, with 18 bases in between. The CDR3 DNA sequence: TGCGCCAGCAGCCAATCGGGGCCGCTTGTTTCCTACGAGCAGTACTTC. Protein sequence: CASSQSGPLVSYEQYF.

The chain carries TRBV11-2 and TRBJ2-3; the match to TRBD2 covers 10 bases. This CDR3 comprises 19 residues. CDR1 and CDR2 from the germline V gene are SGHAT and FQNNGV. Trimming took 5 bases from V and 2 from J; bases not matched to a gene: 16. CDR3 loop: CASSHSLAGDYSSTDTQYF. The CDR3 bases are TGTGCCAGCAGCCACTCTCTAGCGGGAGACTATTCGTCCACAGATACGCAGTATTTT. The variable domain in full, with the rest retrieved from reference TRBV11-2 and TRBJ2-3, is EAGVAQSPRYKIIEKRQSVAFWCNPISGHATLYWYQQILGQGPKLLIQFQNNGVVDDSQLPKDRFSAERLKGVDSTLKIQPAKLEDSAVYLCASSHSLAGDYSSTDTQYFGPGTRLTVL.

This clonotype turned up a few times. The DNA for the CDR3 is TGCAGCGTTGAAGTCGGGACAGGATATGGCTACACCTTC. Translating it yields CSVEVGTGYGYTF. J is TRBJ1-2 and V is TRBV29-1; 8 nucleotides agree with TRBD1. The CDR3 sequence is 13 residues long. Germline V gives CDR1 SQVTM, CDR2 ANQGSEA. V lost 1 base and J lost 5; bases outside the gene matches: 3.

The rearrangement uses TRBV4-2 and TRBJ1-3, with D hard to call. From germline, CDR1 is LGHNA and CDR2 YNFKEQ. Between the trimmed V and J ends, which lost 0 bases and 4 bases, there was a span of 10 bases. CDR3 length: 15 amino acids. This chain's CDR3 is CASSQDVYAGNTIYF. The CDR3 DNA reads TGTGCCAGCAGCCAAGACGTCTACGCGGGAAACACCATATATTTT.

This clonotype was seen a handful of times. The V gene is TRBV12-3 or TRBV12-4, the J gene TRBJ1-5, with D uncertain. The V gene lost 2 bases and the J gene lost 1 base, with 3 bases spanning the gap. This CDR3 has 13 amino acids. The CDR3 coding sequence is TGTGCCAGCAGTTTAAAGAGCAATCAGCCCCAGCATTTT. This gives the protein CASSLKSNQPQHF.

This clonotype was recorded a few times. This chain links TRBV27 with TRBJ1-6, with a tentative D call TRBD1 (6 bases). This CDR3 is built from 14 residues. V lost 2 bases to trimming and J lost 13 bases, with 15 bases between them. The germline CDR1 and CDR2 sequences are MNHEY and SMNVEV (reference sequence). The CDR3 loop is CASSLVTRGSPLHF. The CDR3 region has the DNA TGTGCCAGCAGTTTAGTTACCAGGGGTTCGCCCCTCCACTTT.

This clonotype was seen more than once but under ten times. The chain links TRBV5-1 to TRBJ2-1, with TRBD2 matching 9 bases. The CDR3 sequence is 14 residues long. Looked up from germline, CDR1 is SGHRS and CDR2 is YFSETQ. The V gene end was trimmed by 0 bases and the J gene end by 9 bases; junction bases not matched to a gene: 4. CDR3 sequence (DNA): TGCGCCAGCAGCTTGGCGGATAGCGGGAGTGAGCAGTTCTTC. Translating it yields CASSLADSGSEQFF.

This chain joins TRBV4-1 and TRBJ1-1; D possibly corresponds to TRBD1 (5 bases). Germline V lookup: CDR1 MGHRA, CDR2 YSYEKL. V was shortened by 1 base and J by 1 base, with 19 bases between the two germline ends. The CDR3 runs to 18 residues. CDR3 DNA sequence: TGCGCCAGCAGCCAAGGGGCGGAGGGCTGGGGGGGGAACACTGAAGCTTTCTTT. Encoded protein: CASSQGAEGWGGNTEAFF.

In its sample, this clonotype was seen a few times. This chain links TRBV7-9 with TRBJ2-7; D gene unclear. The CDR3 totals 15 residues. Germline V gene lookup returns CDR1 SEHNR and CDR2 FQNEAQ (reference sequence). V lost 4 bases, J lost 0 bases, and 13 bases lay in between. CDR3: CASSSLEAISYEQYF. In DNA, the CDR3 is TGTGCCAGCAGCTCCCTTGAGGCGATCTCCTACGAGCAGTACTTC.

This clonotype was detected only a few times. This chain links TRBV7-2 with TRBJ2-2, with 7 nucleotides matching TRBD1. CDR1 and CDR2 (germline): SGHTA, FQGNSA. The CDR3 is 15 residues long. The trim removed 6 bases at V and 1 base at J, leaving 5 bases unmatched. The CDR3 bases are TGTGCCAGCAGGCCGGGACAGCAGAACACCGGGGAGCTGTTTTTT. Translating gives CASRPGQQNTGELFF. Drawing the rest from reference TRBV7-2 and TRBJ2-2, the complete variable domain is GAGVSQSPSNKVTEKGKDVELRCDPISGHTALYWYRQSLGQGLEFLIYFQGNSAPDKSGLPSDRFSAERTGGSVSTLTIQRTQQEDSAVYLCASRPGQQNTGELFFGEGSRLTVL.

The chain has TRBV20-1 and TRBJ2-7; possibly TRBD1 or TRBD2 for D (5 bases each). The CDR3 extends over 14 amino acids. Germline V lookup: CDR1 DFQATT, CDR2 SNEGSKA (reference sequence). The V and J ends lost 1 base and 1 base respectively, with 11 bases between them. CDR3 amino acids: CSARGLGVSYEQYF. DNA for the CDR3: TGCAGTGCTAGAGGATTGGGGGTATCCTACGAGCAGTACTTC.